This T cell receptor (beta chain) was documented in a study of T-cell reconstitution after alpha-beta-depleted transplantation in children (dated by TCRdb to the mid-2010s). Background for the entire study: Using TCR repertoire profiling, the study quantitatively followed how T-cell immune reconstitution unfolded in children after TCRalphabeta/CD19-depleted allogeneic hematopoietic cell transplantation. The paper's findings and limits, for the study overall: Hyperexpanded clone frequencies declined over subsequent months; after one year, T-cell counts and TCRbeta diversity were mostly attributed to newly produced T cells. In some patients, the high TCRbeta diversity seen at day 60 was put down to recipient T cells and intrathymic progenitors that had survived conditioning. The apparently early recovery of alphabetaT-cell counts about two months after transplant reportedly depended on only several hundred rapidly expanded clones that came from non-depleted graft cells.

Libraries were constructed by PCR. Sequencing instrument: Illumina HiSeq 2500. TCR library preparation used molecular barcoding, with unique molecular identifiers applied to normalize quantification of the TCRbeta repertoire. TCRdb ran its own pipeline on the public reads, namely fastp trimming at Q25 and MiXCR clone calling, and kept in-frame beta chains. Identical CDR3 protein sequences are pooled into one entry, listed with their most common genes and DNA. For this sample the table gives around 370,000 distinct CDR3 sequences, of which about 16% were detected only once. Clones ranked in the top ten supply approximately 44% of the sample. For CDR1 and CDR2, the germline V gene (reference sequence) lists SEHNR and FQNEAQ. From its cysteine to its phenylalanine, the CDR3 spans 15 amino acids. The kept DNA is CDR3 alone, 45 bases in frame from the first base. Trimmed from V: 3 bases; trimmed from J: 6 bases; junction bases lacking a gene match: 5.

In its sample, this clonotype was seen a few times. Its cognate antigen has yet to be identified. No base-level quality is on record; no much larger clone is a single base apart. The treatment or condition label, read with the paper, signifies: allogeneic hematopoietic cell transplantation with graft depleted of TCRalphabeta T cells and CD19 B cells. Transplant recipients were children who received TCRalphabeta/CD19-depleted allogeneic hematopoietic cell grafts. This TCR came from a male patient between 2 and 10 years old who had a stem cell transplant for acute lymphoblastic leukemia, so the T cells may come from the graft donor. The chain joins TRBV7-9 to TRBJ2-2; 9 nucleotides in the junction match TRBD2. The sequenced sample was PBMCs, mostly from graft donor cells, obtained 360 days after TCRalphabeta/CD19-depleted stem cell transplant. Here the CDR3 is given as CASSFSGRIAGELFF. The DNA is TGTGCCAGCAGCTTTAGCGGGAGAATTGCCGGGGAGCTGTTTTTT. Here the CDR3 is joined to the reference TRBV7-9 and TRBJ2-2 genes, and the full variable domain is: DTGVSQNPRHKITKRGQNVTFRCDPISEHNRLYWYRQTLGQGPEFLTYFQNEAQLEKSRLLSDRFSAERPKGSFSTLEIQRTEQGDSAMYLCASSFSGRIAGELFFGEGSRLTVL.